This T cell receptor (beta chain) was observed in a study of human T cells and chemical hapten exposure. About the study: Patients were given diphenylcyclopropenone on the scalp weekly across the approximately 25-week study. Regarding the study as a whole: TCRs exceeding a frequency of 1 in 1000 stayed unchanged under DPC sensitization. Because all patients had alopecia, their immune responses might differ from healthy ones.

Sample time point: patch test 3, about 24 weeks after DPC sensitization. Noted treatment: therapeutic diphenylcyclopropenone sensitization with weekly scalp DPC. Ten or more counts support this clonotype. What it binds is not known. The CDR3 extends over 13 amino acids. V was cut by 10 bases and J by 5 bases, with 17 bases left in between. Germline CDR1 reads ENHRY; CDR2 reads SYGVKD. What the library attached to individual cDNA molecules were unique molecular identifiers. TCRdb processed the RACE reads anew with MiXCR; each CDR3 protein has one entry. The data contain 210,000 or so distinct CDR3 sequences, 24% of them singletons.

Specimen: whole blood, collected in connection with sensitization to the hapten diphenylcyclopropenone (DPC). The TCR comes from a woman between 35 and 50 years old with alopecia areata. Some clones in this sample may be carry-over from other donors' samples. The chain employs TRBV10-3 and TRBJ2-5; D perhaps matches TRBD2 (5 bases). CDR3 sequence reads: CATRDGVEETQYF. DNA for the CDR3: TGTGCCACCCGTGACGGGGTAGAGGAGACCCAGTACTTC.